This T cell receptor (beta chain) came from a study of shared clonotypes between healthy human individuals (dated by TCRdb to the early 2020s). Context from the whole study: The cohort included three men and a couple of women between 18 and 49 years of age. To increase sequencing depth and limit assay-specific biases, different laboratories used diverse techniques to prepare libraries and sequence TCR repertoires. To estimate repertoire size and how much clonotype sharing occurs between individuals, the study deeply sequenced the blood TCR repertoires of several healthy adults. Per donor, leukapheresis produced somewhere between about 0.94 and 9 billion PBMCs. For each donor, CD4 naive and CD4 memory were each run on three plates, CD8 naive on two plates, and CD8 memory on one plate.

TCR CDR3 regions were amplified from genomic DNA by multiplex PCR using the deep immunoSEQ assay. Genomic DNA extracted from each cell subset was distributed evenly over all wells of several immunoSEQ 96-well plates, and each plate served as one replicate. For sorted subsets, about 0.2 ug genomic DNA, equal to 30,000 or so T cell genomes, was loaded into each replicate PCR. Purified libraries were quantified with a Qubit 3.0 fluorometer, sized on a Bioanalyzer 2100, and re-quantified with the KAPA Library Quantification kit. Each immunoSEQ 96-well plate was sequenced on its own single-read 150-cycle Illumina NextSeq 550 flow cell. As for how the authors treated the data: The immunoSEQ output contained only junctional sequences without quality scores, so filtering could not match that applied to full-length reads. To assign V/J genes and CDR3, sequences were annotated using PyIR, a Python wrapper for IgBLAST v1.9, with IMGT germline references. Any read was removed if the V/J assignment was weak (E-value above 1e-6), the CDR3 was missing, or the read contained stop codons, out-of-frame junctions, or ambiguous translated residues. A V3J clonotype was defined by an identical inferred V gene, J gene, and CDR3 amino acid sequence. Percentage overlap between repertoires was computed as shared unique clonotypes divided by the size of the smaller repertoire. RTK rarefaction, the Chao1 estimator, and Recon v2.1 estimates of unobserved clonotypes were used to assess repertoire richness. Generation probabilities were computed with OLGA for all TCRbeta clonotypes obtained by the gDNA method from a handful of donors. What TCRdb holds here is the immuneACCESS table cut down to in-frame rearrangements. Part of the clones is not present; checked against another copy, under half of the missing clones reflect an unresolved V gene, and the others are unexplained. Clone size and the V and J calls come from that table; the DNA yielded D and trimming. In all, the sample holds 550,000 to 850,000 clones, and roughly 70% of those were seen once. The ten largest clones take up more than 1.5% of the sample.

The CDR3 has 17 amino acids, counting the end cysteine and phenylalanine. The retained sequence is limited to the CDR3, 51 bases, with the frame set at the first base. V and J are trimmed by 0 bases and 6 bases, and the gene matches miss 10 bases of the junction. Based on the germline V gene, the CDR1 and CDR2 sequences are SGHTA and FQGNSA. Healthy HIV-negative adults with no recently reported acute infections or vaccinations were included as donors. Every donor was a Caucasian adult living in Nashville, Tennessee, USA. CD4+ T cells were enriched through magnetic negative selection, after which naive cells were positively selected on CD45RA and the remaining negative fraction served as the memory subset. Blood was obtained by leukapheresis, after which PBMCs were separated by Ficoll-Histopaque density gradient centrifugation and cryopreserved in liquid nitrogen vapor phase. Analytical flow cytometry was used to check the purity and quantity of every magnetically sorted T cell population. From each sorted fraction, genomic DNA was isolated and quantified by UV absorbance on a Nanodrop 2000c.

This clone was found once. Its antigen has not been determined. Per-base quality was not reported, and no clone a single base away is much larger than it. The paper's findings and limits, for the study overall: Because the study included only a small number of donors, the genetic and exposure-history diversity represented was limited. Sampling was restricted to blood, and TCR repertoires in tissues likely differ from the TCR repertoires found in blood. Even with the large sequencing depth, rarefaction of the sorted-subset datasets indicated that sequencing was incomplete. Compared with non-shared clonotypes, the clonotypes found in all four sorted-subset donors had higher generation probabilities. Pairwise subsampling led to the expectation that sequencing depth would affect the degree of clonotype sharing among donors. Naive subsets generally had larger estimated clonotype richness than memory subsets did. Across a few donors, approximately 5% of naive CD4, 3.5% of naive CD8, 2% to 2.5% of memory CD4, and 0.3% to 0.45% of memory CD8 clonotypes were shared.

This TCR was sampled from a woman younger than 45 in good health. The chain is encoded by TRBV7-2 joined to TRBJ2-5; 10 middle bases align to TRBD2. What was sequenced was memory CD4+ T cells sorted from blood. Read against the paper, the sample's cell subset or site label means: CD45RA-negative fraction. The bases read TGTGCCAGCAGCTTAGCGGTACTAGCGGGAAAGGGGAAGACCCAGTACTTC. Its product reads: CASSLAVLAGKGKTQYF.